The TCR beta chain under discussion was sequenced for a study of blood T cell repertoires in COVID-19. Study summary: COVID-19 samples collected from the United States, Italy and Spain covered acute and convalescent phases.

CDR3 length: 16 amino acids. Per the germline V gene, CDR1 is ENHRY and CDR2 is SYGVKD. The ends lost 6 bases at V and 4 bases at J; junction bases unmatched: 6. In the original workflow: Estimation of nucleated cell counts relied on the amplification of reference gene primers. Using immunoSEQ multiplex PCR, the repertoire was profiled, and TCRdb retains in-frame clones only, with some absent. The V and J calls and clone size were taken over from that table, and D and trimming were inferred from the DNA. Of about 24,000 clones in the sample, 87% were seen once. The sample comprised peripheral blood. This chain connects TRBV10-3 to TRBJ2-3; 14 nucleotides line up with TRBD2. The source of this sequence is a human donor with active COVID-19. The donor label of this sample is uncertain. The CDR3 DNA sequence: TGTGCCATCAGCGGGGGACTAGCGGGAGTGGCAGATACGCAGTATTTT. It translates to CAISGGLAGVADTQYF.